The clone carrying this T cell receptor (beta chain) has just one count. Its antigen is still unknown. This CDR3 is 13 amino acids long. From germline, CDR1 is LNHDA and CDR2 SQIVND (reference sequence). V shed 8 bases and J shed 0 bases, with 11 bases lying between them. The sample is drawn from a study of T cell responses to AZD1222 COVID-19 vaccine. It was second doses at about 4 or about 12 weeks that were pooled. The method was immunoSEQ multiplex PCR; TCRdb's version includes in-frame clones alone and lacks a portion of them. This table holds about 150,000 clones, 90% found once. Overall study results and limits: Donors were chiefly white British, with a greater number of females, and clonal diversity was perhaps underestimated. Two AZD1222 doses significantly raised spike-specific TCR breadth and depth over controls. Only 5 or 6 AZD1222 recipients were seropositive at baseline.

This receptor was obtained from an adult who received the AZD1222 COVID-19 vaccine. Sequences were derived from peripheral blood, sampled 28 days after the second AZD1222 dose. The genes are TRBV19 and TRBJ2-7; D is unclear. CDR3 sequence reads: CASAFQVSYEQYF. DNA for the CDR3: TGTGCCAGTGCTTTTCAGGTCTCCTACGAGCAGTACTTC. The full variable domain, with the rest looked up from reference TRBV19 and TRBJ2-7, is DGGITQSPKYLFRKEGQNVTLSCEQNLNHDAMYWYRQDPGQGLRLIYYSQIVNDFQKGDIAEGYSVSREKKESFPLTVTSAQKNPTAFYLCASAFQVSYEQYFGPGTRLTVT.